This T cell receptor beta chain was captured by sequencing in a study of long-term antiretroviral therapy in people with HIV. Broader study findings: Spans of CDR3 length were tighter for HIV repertoires than for controls. Dominating the repertoire at all time points were the clones that expanded before ART.

A remark on this clone: Its antigen is unknown.

Germline V lookup: CDR1 SGHRS, CDR2 YFSETQ. The CDR3 totals 12 residues. Trimming pared 0 bases from V and 13 bases from J, leaving 11 bases between. Sequencing relied on immunoSEQ assay v3.0, run at survey level. Sequencing aimed to cover about 40,000-50,000 T-cell genomes per sample. Libraries were prepared by immunoSEQ multiplex PCR; TCRdb keeps only in-frame clonotypes and omits some of them. The sample holds approximately 15,000 clones, 80% to 90% seen once. Prior to DNA extraction, the samples held about 0.85-10 million cryopreserved PBMC. The sample in question was unsorted PBMCs, obtained 0.1 years after starting antiretroviral therapy. The chain joins TRBV5-1 to TRBJ2-1; no firm D call. The TCR was taken from a young man with HIV. The CDR3 sequence: CASSLDMGPQFF. The CDR3 DNA is TGCGCCAGCAGCTTGGATATGGGCCCTCAGTTCTTC.